This TCR beta chain was documented in a study of T-cell reconstitution after alpha-beta-depleted transplantation in children. Findings and limits, study-wide: The study traced high day-60 TCRbeta diversity in some patients to surviving recipient T cells and thymic progenitors. A year had passed since transplant, and T-cell counts and diversity by then came mostly from newly produced T cells. Expanded graft clones numbering several hundred reportedly gave rise to alpha-beta T cells about two months after transplant.

Unique molecular identifiers were used to barcode this TCRbeta library. TCRdb ran MiXCR on the PCR reads and lists one entry per CDR3 protein. The table lists under 60,000 distinct CDR3 sequences, under 6% of them singletons. Ten or more counts support this clonotype. The antigen remains undetermined. Trimming removed 7 bases at V and 0 bases at J, with 13 bases between. CDR3 length equals 15 residues. Germline values: CDR1 MDHEN, CDR2 SYDVKM. This TCR was recovered from a female patient aged 2-9 years who had a stem cell transplant for aplastic anemia, so the T cells may come from the graft donor. The sequencing used PBMCs, mostly from graft donor cells, collected 60 days after TCRalphabeta/CD19-depleted stem cell transplant. V usage is TRBV28 and J usage is TRBJ2-1; D might be TRBD2 (6 bases). The CDR3 protein is CASTPHGSSYNEQFF. CDR3 sequence (DNA): TGTGCCAGCACCCCCCACGGGAGCTCCTACAATGAGCAGTTCTTC.